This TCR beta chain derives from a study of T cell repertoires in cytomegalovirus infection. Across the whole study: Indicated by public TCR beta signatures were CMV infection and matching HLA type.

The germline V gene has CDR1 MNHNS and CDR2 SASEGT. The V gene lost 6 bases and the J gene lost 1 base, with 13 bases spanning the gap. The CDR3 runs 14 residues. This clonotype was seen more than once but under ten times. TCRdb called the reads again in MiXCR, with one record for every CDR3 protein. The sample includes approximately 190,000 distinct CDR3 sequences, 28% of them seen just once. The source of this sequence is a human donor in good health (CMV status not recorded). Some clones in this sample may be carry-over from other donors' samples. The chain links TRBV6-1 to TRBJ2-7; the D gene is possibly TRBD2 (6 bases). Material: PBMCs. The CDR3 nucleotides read TGTGCCAGCAGCCCGCGACTAGTTTCCTACGAGCAGTACTTC. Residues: CASSPRLVSYEQYF.